This T cell receptor beta chain is drawn from a study of siplizumab effects on memory and regulatory T cells. As regards this clone: Its antigen is not known.

The germline gives CDR1 SGHRS, CDR2 YFSETQ. The CDR3 loop spans 16 amino acids. Trimming cost V 0 bases and J 0 bases, with 12 bases left between them. The study's findings and limits: Alloreactive clones mapping to unstimulated subsets formed only a minor fraction. Many proliferating CD4+ or CD8+ clones remained unclassified. Roughly 75-95% of them could not be assigned either a naive or a memory phenotype. For mappable alloreactive CD4+ clones, the mean Treg-derived fraction was roughly 70% with siplizumab and 25% to 30% in controls.

Per-sample assaying covered 95,000 to 100,000 TCR templates. This table comes from immunoSEQ multiplex PCR, and its TCRdb copy is limited to in-frame clones, with some not included. Here the sample spans tens of thousands of clones, around 95% being singletons. Input material: naive CD4+ T cells sorted from blood. The chain recombines TRBV5-1 with TRBJ1-2; maybe TRBD1 (5 bases). This receptor was identified in a human donor in good health. The CDR3 loop is CASSLATTATNYGYTF. In DNA form, the CDR3 reads TGCGCCAGCAGCTTGGCTACGACAGCGACTAACTATGGCTACACCTTC.